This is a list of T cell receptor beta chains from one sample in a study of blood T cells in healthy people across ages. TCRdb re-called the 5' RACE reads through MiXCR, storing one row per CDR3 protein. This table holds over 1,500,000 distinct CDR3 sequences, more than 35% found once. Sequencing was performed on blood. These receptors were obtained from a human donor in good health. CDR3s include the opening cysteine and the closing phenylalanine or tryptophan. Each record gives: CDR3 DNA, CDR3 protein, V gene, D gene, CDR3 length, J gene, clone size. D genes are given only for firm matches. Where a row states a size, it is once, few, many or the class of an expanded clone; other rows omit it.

TGCAGTGCTAGGGCTCCGAGAGTGGGGGGTCACTACAATGAGCAGTTCTTC | CSARAPRVGGHYNEQFF | TRBV20-1 | . | 17 | TRBJ2-1 | .
TGTGCCAGCAAACAGGGAGGAGGCTACACCTTC | CASKQGGGYTF | TRBV9 | . | 11 | TRBJ1-2 | few
TGCGCCAGCTCGGCTAGGTCTGAGACCCAGTACTTC | CASSARSETQYF | TRBV5-1 | . | 12 | TRBJ2-5 | .
TGTGCCAGCAGACCCGCGGGCACCTGGGAGCAGTACTTC | CASRPAGTWEQYF | TRBV12-3/TRBV12-4 | . | 13 | TRBJ2-7 | few
TGTGCCAGCAGAAACAGGGTACTGGACTATGGCTGCACCTTC | CASRNRVLDYGCTF | TRBV12-3/TRBV12-4 | . | 14 | TRBJ1-2 | .
TGTGCCTCTCGGGACAGGGGGGAAAGCGAGCAGTACTTC | CASRDRGESEQYF | TRBV10-3 | TRBD1 | 13 | TRBJ2-7 | few
TGTGCCAGCAGTTACGACAGGGATAATCAGCCCCAGCATTTT | CASSYDRDNQPQHF | TRBV6-5 | TRBD1 | 14 | TRBJ1-5 | few
TGCGCCAGCAGCTTATACCCGGGGTACCAAGAGACCCAGTACTTC | CASSLYPGYQETQYF | TRBV5-1 | . | 15 | TRBJ2-5 | .
TGTGCCAGCGGCCAGGACAGTGCAGCTCTTTGGGGCTACACCTTC | CASGQDSAALWGYTF | TRBV16 | . | 15 | TRBJ1-2 | few
TGCGCCAGCAGCTTAGGGGACAGGGTGAGCTATGGCTACACCTTC | CASSLGDRVSYGYTF | TRBV5-1 | TRBD1 | 15 | TRBJ1-2 | .
TGTGCCAGCAGCCTCACCTACAGGAGGGTAATGAACACTGAAGCTTTCTTT | CASSLTYRRVMNTEAFF | TRBV14 | . | 17 | TRBJ1-1 | few
TGTGCCAGCAGCTTAGATAGACAGGGCAAGGCTTTCTTT | CASSLDRQGKAFF | TRBV7-2 | TRBD1 | 13 | TRBJ1-1 | .
TGCGCCAGCACTCCAGGGAATACGCAGTATTTT | CASTPGNTQYF | TRBV10-2 | . | 11 | TRBJ2-3 | .
TGCGCCAGCAGCCAGCGGGACAGGGAGTCCCTCCACTTT | CASSQRDRESLHF | TRBV4-1 | TRBD1 | 13 | TRBJ1-6 | .
TGTGCCAGCAGTTTGACGGGACAGAGGAACACTGAAGCTTTCTTT | CASSLTGQRNTEAFF | TRBV12-3/TRBV12-4 | TRBD1 | 15 | TRBJ1-1 | .